The clone carrying this T cell receptor (beta chain) was counted ten times or more. Its specificity is not known. The sample comes from a study of molecular identifiers for immune sequencing clone quantification. Overall study findings and caveats: The share of molecules held by clones above 20 RNA copies was over 99% in effector cells and under 1% in naive cells.

Listed TCR primers and previously described methods were used for bulk TCR libraries. TCRdb ran MiXCR on the PCR reads and lists one entry per CDR3 protein. The table includes 490,000 or so distinct CDR3 sequences, over 20% detected once. The CDR3 contains 14 residues. CDR1 is SEHNR and CDR2 is FQNEAQ in the germline V gene (reference sequence). V was cut by 2 bases and J by 2 bases, with 9 bases left in between. The sequenced material came from naive CD8+ T cells from blood, with Jurkat cell RNA spiked in. Subset in this sample: FACS-sorted CD8+CD4-CCR7+CD45RA+ naive T cells. V gene TRBV7-9 combines with J gene TRBJ1-1; possible D gene TRBD1, 5 bases. This clonotype originated in a human donor in good health. Some libraries in this study had Jurkat cell RNA spiked in. The CDR3 region is CASSLPGTNTEAFF. The CDR3 DNA reads as TGTGCCAGCAGCTTACCAGGGACCAACACTGAAGCTTTCTTT.